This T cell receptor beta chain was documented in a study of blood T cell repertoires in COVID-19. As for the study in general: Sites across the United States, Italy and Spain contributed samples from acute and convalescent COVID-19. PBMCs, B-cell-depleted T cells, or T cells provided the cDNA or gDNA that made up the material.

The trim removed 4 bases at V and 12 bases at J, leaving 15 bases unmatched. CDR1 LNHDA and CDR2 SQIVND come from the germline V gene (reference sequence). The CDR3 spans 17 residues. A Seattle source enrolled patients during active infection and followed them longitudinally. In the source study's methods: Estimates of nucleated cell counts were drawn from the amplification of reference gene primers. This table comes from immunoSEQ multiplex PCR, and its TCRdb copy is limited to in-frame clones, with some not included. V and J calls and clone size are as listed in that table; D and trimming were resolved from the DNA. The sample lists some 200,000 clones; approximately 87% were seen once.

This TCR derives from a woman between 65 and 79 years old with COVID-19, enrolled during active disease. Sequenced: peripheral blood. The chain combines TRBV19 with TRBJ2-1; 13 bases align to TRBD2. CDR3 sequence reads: CASSRGLAGAWSGGQFF. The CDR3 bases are TGTGCCAGTAGTAGAGGACTAGCGGGAGCTTGGTCTGGTGGGCAGTTCTTC.